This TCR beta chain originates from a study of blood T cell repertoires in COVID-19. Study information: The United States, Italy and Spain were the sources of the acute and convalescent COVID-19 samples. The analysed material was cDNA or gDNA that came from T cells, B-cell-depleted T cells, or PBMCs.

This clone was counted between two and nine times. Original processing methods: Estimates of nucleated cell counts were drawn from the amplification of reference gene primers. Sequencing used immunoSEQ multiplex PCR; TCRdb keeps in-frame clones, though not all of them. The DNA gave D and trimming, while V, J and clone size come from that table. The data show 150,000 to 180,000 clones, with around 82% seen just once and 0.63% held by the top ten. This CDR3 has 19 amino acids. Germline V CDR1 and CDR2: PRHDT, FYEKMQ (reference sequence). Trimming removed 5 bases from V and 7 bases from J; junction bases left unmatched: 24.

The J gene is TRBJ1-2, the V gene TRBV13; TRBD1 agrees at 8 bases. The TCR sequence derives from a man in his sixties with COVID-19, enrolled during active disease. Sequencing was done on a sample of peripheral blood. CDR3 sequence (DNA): TGTGCCAGCAGCCGGGAGACAGGGGTCCTTGGGCCGCCACTATCTGGCTACACCTTC. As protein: CASSRETGVLGPPLSGYTF. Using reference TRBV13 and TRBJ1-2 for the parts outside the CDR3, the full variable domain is AAGVIQSPRHLIKEKRETATLKCYPIPRHDTVYWYQQGPGQDPQFLISFYEKMQSDKGSIPDRFSAQQFSDYHSELNMSSLELGDSALYFCASSRETGVLGPPLSGYTFGSGTRLTVV.